The 11 T cell receptor beta chains listed next were all sequenced from one sample in a study of T cell changes during pregnancy in multiple sclerosis. Measured with immunoSEQ multiplex PCR; TCRdb has only the in-frame clones, and not every one. The sample includes tens of thousands of clones, more than 85% of them seen just once. The starting material was CD8+ T cells from peripheral blood mononuclear cells, obtained after pregnancy. These receptors were collected from a female donor with multiple sclerosis, enrolled in a pregnancy study.

The J gene is TRBJ1-2, the V gene TRBV9; 11 bases align to TRBD1. The CDR3 is 14 amino acids. Germline assignment: CDR1 SGDLS and CDR2 YYNGEE. The trim removed 3 bases at V and 6 bases at J, leaving 4 bases unmatched. CDR3 protein: CASSARDRGNGYTF. As DNA, the CDR3 is TGTGCCAGCAGCGCTCGGGACAGGGGGAATGGCTACACCTTC.

This chain links TRBV11-2 with TRBJ2-7; a possible D gene is TRBD1 (5 bases). V was pared by 5 bases and J by 2 bases, with 10 bases between. The CDR3 has 13 residues. CDR1 is SGHAT, CDR2 FQNNGV, per germline. DNA of the CDR3: TGTGCCAGCAGCCCCAGACAGCCCTACGAGCAGTACTTC. It yields the protein CASSPRQPYEQYF. Looking up the rest from reference TRBV11-2 and TRBJ2-7 gives the full variable domain: EAGVAQSPRYKIIEKRQSVAFWCNPISGHATLYWYQQILGQGPKLLIQFQNNGVVDDSQLPKDRFSAERLKGVDSTLKIQPAKLEDSAVYLCASSPRQPYEQYFGPGTRLTVT.

The chain has TRBV9 and TRBJ1-2; 8 nucleotides align to TRBD1. The CDR3 runs 17 residues. CDR1 and CDR2 (germline): SGDLS, YYNGEE. V lost 3 bases to trimming and J lost 4 bases; unmatched junction nucleotides: 14. The CDR3 DNA reads as TGTGCCAGCAGCGCAACCCCCCCAGGGGGCAGGGGCTATGGCTACACCTTC. Translation: CASSATPPGGRGYGYTF.

The chain joins TRBV4-1 to TRBJ2-7; a weak D match, TRBD1 (6 bases). The CDR3 is 15 residues long. Germline CDR1 reads MGHRA; CDR2 reads YSYEKL. V lost 1 base and J lost 0, with 10 bases in between. CDR3 DNA sequence: TGCGCCAGCAGCCAAGGGCAGGGGAGCTCCTACGAGCAGTACTTC. Translation gives CASSQGQGSSYEQYF.

The chain links TRBV13 to TRBJ2-3; 7 bases map to TRBD2. Looked up from germline, CDR1 is PRHDT and CDR2 is FYEKMQ (reference sequence). V was pared by 5 bases and J by 1 base, with 12 bases of the junction left unmatched. The CDR3 is made up of 17 amino acids. The CDR3: CASSPPRDYLGTDTQYF. The CDR3 DNA sequence: TGTGCCAGCAGCCCTCCCAGGGACTACCTAGGCACAGATACGCAGTATTTT.

The table lists this clone with a count of one. The J gene is TRBJ1-5, the V gene TRBV21-1. TRBV21-1 is shown as a pseudogene. The CDR3 totals 16 residues. CDR3 sequence reads: CASSNIRAYSNQPQHF. The CDR3 DNA is TGTGCCAGCAGCAATATTCGCGCGTATAGCAATCAGCCCCAGCATTTT.

The V gene is TRBV7-2, the J gene TRBJ1-2; maybe TRBD1 (5 bases). The CDR3 has 18 residues. Trimming took off 10 bases at V and 6 bases at J, with 33 bases between the two ends. The germline CDR1 and CDR2 sequences are SGHTA and FQGNSA. CDR3: CAIQGGLGRVFFWDGYTF. The CDR3 DNA is TGTGCCATCCAGGGAGGACTCGGGCGTGTATTCTTTTGGGATGGCTACACCTTC.

The V and J genes are TRBV7-9 and TRBJ2-5, with a tentative D call TRBD2 (5 bases). The CDR3 runs 14 residues. CDR1 is SEHNR and CDR2 is FQNEAQ in the germline V gene (reference sequence). Deletions cut 4 bases from V and 5 bases from J, with 14 bases between. The CDR3 DNA follows: TGTGCCAGCAGCTCTTACACGGGCGGGGAGACCCAGTACTTC. It specifies CASSSYTGGETQYF.

The V and J genes are TRBV19 and TRBJ2-7; 8 bases fit TRBD2. CDR3 size: 15 residues. Germline V CDR1 and CDR2: LNHDA, SQIVND (reference sequence). J lost 4 bases, V lost 5 bases, and 10 bases had no gene match. CDR3 protein: CASSSISGNLYEQYF. DNA for the CDR3: TGTGCCAGTAGTTCCATTAGCGGGAATCTTTACGAGCAGTACTTC.

This chain connects TRBV27 to TRBJ2-6; no clear D. Germline V gene data show CDR1 as MNHEY and CDR2 as SMNVEV (reference sequence). This CDR3 is 14 amino acids long. Deletions cut 2 bases from V and 1 base from J, with 3 bases between. The chain's CDR3 is CASSLVSGANVLTF. The CDR3 nucleotides read TGTGCCAGCAGTTTAGTATCTGGGGCCAACGTCCTGACTTTC. Drawing the rest from reference TRBV27 and TRBJ2-6, the complete variable domain is EAQVTQNPRYLITVTGKKLTVTCSQNMNHEYMSWYRQDPGLGLRQIYYSMNVEVTDKGDVPEGYKVSRKEKRNFPLILESPSPNQTSLYFCASSLVSGANVLTFGAGSRLTVL.

The chain is built from TRBV6-6 and TRBJ2-5, with TRBD2 as a possible D gene (5 bases). Germline V gene sequence: CDR1 MNHNY, CDR2 SVGAGI (reference sequence). This CDR3 has 16 amino acids. Trimming removed 2 bases from V and 1 base from J, with 14 bases in between. This CDR3 reads CASSYREPIFQETQYF. The CDR3 coding sequence is TGTGCCAGCAGTTACAGGGAGCCCATATTCCAAGAGACCCAGTACTTC.